This T cell receptor beta chain was captured in a study of identical twins. Findings and limits, study-wide: Twins' surplus sharing was weaker for beta out-of-frame sequences. Where out-of-frame alpha sequences were twin-shared, they showed excess low generation probability.

V lost 0 bases and J lost 0, with 10 bases in between. Germline V gene data show CDR1 as SGHRS and CDR2 as YFSETQ. The CDR3 spans 15 residues. A universal primer site came from template switching; cDNA carried unique molecular identifiers. One entry per CDR3 protein results from TCRdb running MiXCR on the 5' RACE reads. The sample holds 700,000 to 950,000 distinct CDR3 sequences, around an eighth seen once. For this clonotype: Antigen unknown.

These data also featured in a second study, about yellow fever vaccine responses in identical twins. That report adds: Twins reportedly appeared to share part of their vaccine T cell response while keeping part individual.

Sequenced material: PBMCs. The receptor was derived from a woman between 18 and 30 years old in good health. The chain recombines TRBV5-1 with TRBJ2-7; unclear D gene. CDR3 sequence reads: CASSLGDYSSYEQYF. In nucleotides, the CDR3 is TGCGCCAGCAGCTTGGGCGATTACAGCTCCTACGAGCAGTACTTC.